The 12 T cell receptor beta chains given below trace back to one sample, sequenced in a study of T cells after yellow fever vaccination. TCRdb fed the 5' RACE reads into MiXCR, producing one record per CDR3 protein. The sample records about 320,000 distinct CDR3 sequences, 3.5% to 4.5% being singletons. This specimen consisted of PBMCs, obtained 15 days after the yellow fever booster vaccination. These receptors were collected from a man between 18 and 29 years old who received the YFV17D yellow fever vaccine.

This clonotype came up a few times. This sequence joins TRBV5-1 and TRBJ1-6; 9 bases are shared with TRBD1. Unmatched junction bases numbered 4, after V lost 1 base and J lost 8 bases. The length of the CDR3 is 15 residues. Per germline, CDR1 SGHRS and CDR2 YFSETQ. CDR3: CASSLLGQGHSPLHF. The CDR3, as DNA: TGCGCCAGCAGCTTGTTGGGACAGGGTCATTCACCCCTCCACTTT. Looking up the rest from reference TRBV5-1 and TRBJ1-6 gives the full variable domain: KAGVTQTPRYLIKTRGQQVTLSCSPISGHRSVSWYQQTPGQGLQFLFEYFSETQRNKGNFPGRFSGRQFSNSRSEMNVSTLELGDSALYLCASSLLGQGHSPLHFGNGTRLTVT.

The chain employs TRBV5-1 and TRBJ1-2; unclear D gene. The ends were cut back, 2 bases at V and 1 base at J, with 6 bases in the middle. The CDR3 totals 13 residues. Germline loops: CDR1 SGHRS, CDR2 YFSETQ. In DNA, the CDR3 is TGCGCCAGCAGCTTCATGGATAACTATGGCTACACCTTC. Protein sequence: CASSFMDNYGYTF.

There are many counts of this clonotype. This chain links TRBV4-3 with TRBJ1-1; D is undetermined. Germline loops: CDR1 LGHNA, CDR2 YSLEER. Trimming pared 0 bases from V and 3 bases from J, leaving 5 bases between. This CDR3 region has 13 residues. The CDR3 here is CASSQESDTEAFF. For the CDR3, the DNA is TGCGCCAGCAGCCAAGAGTCGGACACTGAAGCTTTCTTT.

There are a few counts of this clonotype. The chain couples TRBV5-1 to TRBJ2-1; TRBD1 aligns across 7 bases. The CDR3 extends over 14 amino acids. J gave up 5 bases and V 5 bases, and 7 bases lay outside the gene matches. CDR1 is SGHRS, CDR2 YFSETQ, per germline. The CDR3 is CASSLGTVHNEQFF. In DNA form, the CDR3 reads TGCGCCAGCAGTCTGGGGACAGTACACAATGAGCAGTTCTTC. The full variable domain, in which reference TRBV5-1 and TRBJ2-1 provide the parts outside the CDR3, is KAGVTQTPRYLIKTRGQQVTLSCSPISGHRSVSWYQQTPGQGLQFLFEYFSETQRNKGNFPGRFSGRQFSNSRSEMNVSTLELGDSALYLCASSLGTVHNEQFFGPGTRLTVL.

In this sample, this clonotype turned up many times. This chain connects TRBV12-3 or TRBV12-4 to TRBJ1-3; D gene uncertain. Trimming took 5 bases from V and 0 from J, leaving 14 bases between them. CDR3 size: 16 residues. The CDR3 coding sequence is TGTGCCAGCAGTGAGTTTGACATCAGCTCTGGAAACACCATATATTTT. It specifies CASSEFDISSGNTIYF.

This clonotype was seen at least ten times. This chain joins TRBV20-1 and TRBJ1-1, with a tentative D call TRBD1 (5 bases). Trimming pared 5 bases from V and 5 bases from J, leaving 12 bases between. Germline CDR1 and CDR2: DFQATT and SNEGSKA (reference sequence). The CDR3 totals 12 residues. CDR3 nucleotide sequence: TGCAGTGCTCCATGGGAGGGGACTGAAGCTTTCTTT. Protein product: CSAPWEGTEAFF.

This clonotype was seen only a few times. The chain employs TRBV5-6 and TRBJ1-1; D remains unclear. The CDR3 runs to 14 residues. The germline V gene encodes CDR1 SGHDT and CDR2 YYEEEE. Trimming pared 9 bases from V and 3 bases from J, leaving 18 bases between. The CDR3 protein is CATLRRGRYTEAFF. DNA for the CDR3: TGTGCCACCCTGCGTCGTGGACGGTACACTGAAGCTTTCTTT.

This chain links TRBV18 with TRBJ2-3; D tentatively reads TRBD1 or TRBD2 (5 bases each). The CDR3 covers 13 residues. The V gene lost 2 bases and the J gene lost 8 bases, with 11 bases spanning the gap. CDR1 is KGHSH and CDR2 is LQKENI in the germline V gene. As DNA, the CDR3 is TGTGCCAGCTCACCAACACGAGGGGCTACGCAGTATTTT. The encoded protein is CASSPTRGATQYF.

This clonotype was recorded a few times. CDR3 amino acids: CASSPENMNTEAFF. The CDR3 DNA sequence: TGTGCCAGCTCACCAGAGAATATGAACACTGAAGCTTTCTTT. The genes are TRBV18 and TRBJ1-1; the D is unclear. With 2 bases removed from V and 0 bases from J, the gap between germline ends came to 7 bases. The germline CDR1 and CDR2 sequences are KGHSH and LQKENI. The CDR3 runs 14 residues.

The chain has TRBV12-3 or TRBV12-4 and TRBJ1-5; D is undetermined. Trimming cost V 3 bases and J 6 bases, with 6 bases left between them. CDR3 length equals 12 residues. CDR3 sequence: CASSLSPQPQHF. CDR3 nucleotides: TGTGCCAGCAGTTTGAGCCCTCAGCCCCAGCATTTT.

The sample holds a few counts of this clonotype. The V call is TRBV28, the J call TRBJ2-7, with TRBD2 as a possible D gene (6 bases). Trimming took 1 base from V and 7 from J, leaving 14 bases between them. Germline CDR1 is MDHEN and CDR2 is SYDVKM. The CDR3 contains 14 residues. CDR3 in amino acids: CASSLYGGAREQYF. The CDR3 DNA reads TGTGCCAGCAGTTTATACGGGGGAGCACGGGAGCAGTACTTC.

The sample holds many counts of this clonotype. Its ends do not fully match the called genes, so a read error is possible. The chain combines TRBV29-1 with TRBJ1-2; D is possibly TRBD1 (5 bases). Germline V gene sequence: CDR1 SQVTM, CDR2 ANQGSEA. The CDR3 is made up of 12 amino acids. In DNA form, the CDR3 reads TGCAGCGTTGAAGATCCCTGGGGCGGGTGGAACTTC. It encodes CSVEDPWGGWNF.